The 31 T cell receptor beta chains listed next were all sequenced from one sample in a study of shared clonotypes between healthy human individuals. TCRdb's copy holds only in-frame clones and misses some; the assay was immunoSEQ multiplex PCR. The sample shows approximately 740,000 clones, approximately 74% of them seen only once. The sequenced material came from memory CD4+ T cells sorted from blood. Subset described: CD45RA-negative fraction. The source of these receptors is a woman aged 25-40 years in good health.

The gene calls are TRBV7-9 and TRBJ1-4; D gene uncertain. The CDR3 has 14 amino acids. The V and J ends lost 4 bases and 8 bases respectively, with 14 bases between them. In germline, CDR1 is SEHNR, CDR2 FQNEAQ (reference sequence). Here the CDR3 DNA reads TGTGCCAGCAGCTCCCCCGGACCCTGGGAAAAACTGTTTTTT. Translated, it gives CASSSPGPWEKLFF.

This clone was observed once. The chain has TRBV7-3 and TRBJ2-3, with D possibly being TRBD1 or TRBD2 (5 bases each). This CDR3 is built from 15 residues. V lost 3 bases, J lost 6 bases, and 16 bases lay in between. Germline V gives CDR1 SGHTA, CDR2 FQGTGA. CDR3 coding DNA: TGTGCCAGCAGCTTGAGGGGCGGGTTTAGGGATACGCAGTATTTT. It specifies CASSLRGGFRDTQYF.

On this clone itself: One end of the junction does not line up with germline, which may come from a read error. The sample has other DNA sequences that encode this CDR3 too. The chain employs TRBV25-1 and TRBJ2-5, with D perhaps assigned TRBD1 or TRBD2 (5 bases each). Germline loops: CDR1 MGHDK, CDR2 SYGVNS. The CDR3 sequence is 14 residues long. CDR3 DNA: TGTGCCAGTACGGGATTAAGGGGCCAAGAGACTCAGTACTTC. It translates to CASTGLRGQETQYF. Drawing the rest from reference TRBV25-1 and TRBJ2-5, the complete variable domain is EADIYQTPRYLVIGTGKKITLECSQTMGHDKMYWYQQDPGMELHLIHYSYGVNSTEKGDLSSESTVSRIRTEHFPLTLESARPSHTSQYLCASTGLRGQETQYFGPGTRLLVL.

V and J are TRBV5-4 and TRBJ1-2, with D possibly TRBD1 on 6 matching bases. The CDR3 runs to 13 residues. Per germline, CDR1 SGHNT and CDR2 YYREEE (reference sequence). V lost 2 bases to trimming and J lost 4 bases, with 9 bases between them. CDR3 in amino acids: CASSLQGSYGYTF. The CDR3 nucleotides read TGTGCCAGCAGCTTACAGGGCAGCTATGGCTACACCTTC.

The chain has TRBV10-2 and TRBJ2-7; 7 nucleotides agree with TRBD1. The CDR3 spans 13 residues. Germline CDR1 WSHSY, CDR2 SAAADI. V was pared by 6 bases and J by 3 bases, with 5 bases of the junction left unmatched. Here the CDR3 reads CASSATGFYEQYF. CDR3 DNA sequence: TGCGCCAGCAGCGCGACAGGGTTCTACGAGCAGTACTTC.

This chain uses TRBV5-4 with TRBJ2-3; 7 nucleotides match TRBD1. Germline V gives CDR1 SGHNT, CDR2 YYREEE (reference sequence). The CDR3 consists of 16 residues. The J segment lost 0 bases and the V segment lost 4 bases, leaving 8 bases of the junction unmatched. Here the CDR3 reads CASSGRDRASTDTQYF. The CDR3 DNA reads as TGTGCCAGCAGCGGCCGGGACAGAGCTAGCACAGATACGCAGTATTTT.

The chain employs TRBV5-4 and TRBJ2-1; 11 nucleotides align to TRBD2. There are 17 residues in the CDR3. V was pared by 0 bases and J by 4 bases, with 6 bases of the junction left unmatched. Per the germline V gene, CDR1 is SGHNT and CDR2 is YYREEE (reference sequence). In DNA form, the CDR3 reads TGTGCCAGCAGCTTGGGACCGGGACTAGCGGTGTACAATGAGCAGTTCTTC. It specifies CASSLGPGLAVYNEQFF.

This clone was observed a single time. Other DNA sequences of this sample code for an identical CDR3. The chain has TRBV5-1 and TRBJ2-1; 9 bases are shared with TRBD1. The CDR3 spans 15 residues. The V segment lost 4 bases and the J segment 0 bases; nucleotides outside the gene matches: 2. Germline V lookup: CDR1 SGHRS, CDR2 YFSETQ. CDR3 protein: CASSEDRGSYNEQFF. DNA of the CDR3: TGCGCCAGCAGCGAGGACAGGGGCTCCTACAATGAGCAGTTCTTC.

This clone was recorded only once. The chain employs TRBV6-5 and TRBJ1-1, with no clear D. CDR1 MNHEY and CDR2 SVGAGI come from the germline V gene. The V end lost 1 base, the J end lost 1 base, and 7 bases lay between the germline ends. There are 14 residues in the CDR3. The CDR3 DNA is TGTGCCAGCAGTTACTACGGGAGGAACACTGAAGCTTTCTTT. Protein sequence: CASSYYGRNTEAFF.

This clone has ten or more counts. The chain employs TRBV29-1 and TRBJ2-5, with 10 bases aligning to TRBD2. The germline V gene encodes CDR1 SQVTM and CDR2 ANQGSEA. The CDR3 is 17 amino acids. The junction had 9 bases not matched to a gene; V was cut back by 0 bases and J by 2 bases. The CDR3 region is CSVEDSSGSLWQETQYF. The CDR3 nucleotides are TGCAGCGTTGAAGATTCTAGCGGGAGTCTATGGCAAGAGACCCAGTACTTC.

The chain joins TRBV7-2 to TRBJ2-2; D gene uncertain. V gave up 7 bases and J gave up 9 bases, with 12 bases separating them. This CDR3 is 12 amino acids long. Germline V gene sequence: CDR1 SGHTA, CDR2 FQGNSA. As DNA, the CDR3 is TGTGCCAGCACCCCGTTTGTGAGGGAGCTGTTTTTT. It translates to CASTPFVRELFF. Using reference TRBV7-2 and TRBJ2-2 for the parts outside the CDR3, the full variable domain is GAGVSQSPSNKVTEKGKDVELRCDPISGHTALYWYRQSLGQGLEFLIYFQGNSAPDKSGLPSDRFSAERTGGSVSTLTIQRTQQEDSAVYLCASTPFVRELFFGEGSRLTVL.

The chain employs TRBV28 and TRBJ2-5, with 12 bases matching TRBD2. The end of the DNA is better explained by TRBJ2-7, so the J call may be wrong. Germline CDR1 and CDR2: MDHEN and SYDVKM. CDR3 length equals 15 residues. For the CDR3, the DNA is TGTGCCAGCAGTAACCCTAGCGGGAGGGCCTACGAGCAGTACTTC. This sequence encodes CASSNPSGRAYEQYF.

At least ten counts were recorded for this clone. This same CDR3 is encoded by further DNA sequences in the sample. The chain carries TRBV6-5 and TRBJ2-7; D tentatively fits TRBD1 or TRBD2 (5 bases each). CDR1 is MNHEY, CDR2 SVGAGI, per germline. The CDR3 extends over 14 amino acids. V was clipped by 5 bases and J by 1 base, with 12 bases between them. The CDR3 reads CASSPRDGSYEQYF. The CDR3 DNA follows: TGTGCCAGCAGTCCACGGGACGGGTCCTACGAGCAGTACTTC.

The J gene is TRBJ2-2, the V gene TRBV19, with 7 bases fitting TRBD1. CDR3 length: 14 amino acids. V was clipped by 8 bases and J by 7 bases; unmatched bases: 10. CDR1 and CDR2 (germline): LNHDA, SQIVND (reference sequence). CDR3 coding DNA: TGTGCCAGTTGGCACAGGGGCGGCCGCGGGGAGCTGTTTTTT. Protein sequence: CASWHRGGRGELFF.

The V gene is TRBV28, the J gene TRBJ1-2; TRBD1 matches 10 bases. Germline loops: CDR1 MDHEN, CDR2 SYDVKM. CDR3 length: 15 amino acids. J gave up 5 bases and V 8 bases, and 11 bases lay outside the gene matches. DNA for the CDR3: TGTGCCAGCCGGGGGGGACAGGGGAAAAATTATGGCTACACCTTC. Amino acids: CASRGGQGKNYGYTF.

The rearrangement joins TRBV5-4 to TRBJ1-1, with TRBD1 identical over 7 bases. The ends lost 4 bases at V and 11 bases at J; junction bases unmatched: 11. This CDR3 region has 13 residues. The germline V gene has CDR1 SGHNT and CDR2 YYREEE (reference sequence). The CDR3: CASSPLDRAKAFF. CDR3 DNA sequence: TGTGCCAGCAGCCCCTTAGACAGGGCGAAGGCTTTCTTT.

The J gene is TRBJ2-2, the V gene TRBV2; D is perhaps TRBD2 (5 bases). The V end was cut by 8 bases, the J end by 0 bases, with 10 bases between. CDR3 length equals 14 residues. CDR1 is SNHLY, CDR2 FYNNEI, per germline. CDR3 DNA: TGTGCCAGCCTGGAGGTTGCGAACACCGGGGAGCTGTTTTTT. Translated, it gives CASLEVANTGELFF.

The table lists this clone with a few counts. The V call is TRBV28, the J call TRBJ2-7; no definite D call. Germline CDR1 is MDHEN and CDR2 is SYDVKM. The CDR3 spans 13 residues. V lost 3 bases and J 4 bases, leaving 10 bases between the germline ends. The CDR3 nucleotides read TGTGCCAGCAGTTTCGCGCTTATTTACGAGCAGTACTTC. Protein product: CASSFALIYEQYF.

This clone appeared once. The rearrangement uses TRBV28 and TRBJ2-7; no definite D call. CDR1 and CDR2 (germline): MDHEN, SYDVKM. CDR3 length: 11 residues. Trimming shortened V by 8 bases and J by 0 bases, and 5 bases separated the two germline ends. The CDR3 sequence is CASGVSYEQYF. Written as DNA, the CDR3 is TGTGCCAGCGGGGTCTCCTACGAGCAGTACTTC.

The chain joins TRBV4-1 to TRBJ1-4; D gene ambiguous. Trimming stripped 1 base from V and 8 bases from J, with 8 bases between. Germline V gene data show CDR1 as MGHRA and CDR2 as YSYEKL. The CDR3 is 13 residues long. DNA for the CDR3: TGCGCCAGCAGCCAAGTCGTCAGGGAAAAACTGTTTTTT. Amino acid sequence: CASSQVVREKLFF.

The table lists this clone with a few counts. This sequence joins TRBV5-4 and TRBJ2-7, with TRBD1 matching 9 bases. Trimming removed 4 bases from V and 2 bases from J; junction bases left unmatched: 7. Germline V gene sequence: CDR1 SGHNT, CDR2 YYREEE (reference sequence). This CDR3 has 15 amino acids. This CDR3 is CASSTGGARPYEQYF. The CDR3 nucleotides read TGTGCCAGCAGCACAGGGGGCGCGAGACCCTACGAGCAGTACTTC.

The chain joins TRBV6-5 to TRBJ2-4; D is unclear. This CDR3 is built from 15 residues. Germline values: CDR1 MNHEY, CDR2 SVGAGI. V was shortened by 0 bases and J by 1 base, with 7 bases between the two germline ends. DNA for the CDR3: TGTGCCAGCAGTTACTCGGGGAAGGCCAAAAACATTCAGTACTTC. It is translated as CASSYSGKAKNIQYF.

The rearrangement links TRBV19 to TRBJ2-7; TRBD2 agrees at 7 bases. Germline V gives CDR1 LNHDA, CDR2 SQIVND (reference sequence). The V and J ends lost 5 bases and 0 bases, in that order; junction bases with no gene match: 4. The CDR3 totals 14 residues. Here the CDR3 DNA reads TGTGCCAGTAGTTTCGGCGGGAGCTCCTACGAGCAGTACTTC. This encodes CASSFGGSSYEQYF.

CDR3 DNA: TGTGCCAGCCGGGGGGTGCACAGGGAACAGAACTATGGCTACACCTTC. It yields the protein CASRGVHREQNYGYTF. The chain employs TRBV7-9 and TRBJ1-2; a possible D gene is TRBD1 (6 bases). Germline CDR1 reads SEHNR; CDR2 reads FQNEAQ (reference sequence). V shed 8 bases and J shed 2 bases, with 21 bases lying between them. CDR3 length equals 16 residues.

This clone has just a few counts. The chain employs TRBV18 and TRBJ2-3; tentatively, D is TRBD2 (5 bases). The CDR3 has 15 amino acids. The ends were cut back, 0 bases at V and 0 bases at J, with 7 bases in the middle. Germline assignment: CDR1 KGHSH and CDR2 LQKENI. CDR3 sequence (DNA): TGTGCCAGCTCACCACCGACTATCAGCACAGATACGCAGTATTTT. Protein sequence: CASSPPTISTDTQYF.

This rearrangement joins TRBV7-3 to TRBJ2-7; the D is unclear. The germline gives CDR1 SGHTA, CDR2 FQGTGA. The CDR3 covers 13 residues. V lost 3 bases, J lost 4 bases, and 10 bases lay in between. The CDR3 DNA reads as TGTGCCAGCAGCTTGCAACCCTCTTACGAGCAGTACTTC. Amino acid sequence: CASSLQPSYEQYF.

The CDR3 protein is CASRRTGLSYTF. The DNA of the CDR3 is TGTGCCAGCAGGCGTACAGGTTTAAGCTACACCTTC. This chain joins TRBV2 and TRBJ1-2, with a weak D call TRBD1 (5 bases). Trimming took off 6 bases at V and 9 bases at J, with 14 bases between the two ends. Per germline, CDR1 SNHLY and CDR2 FYNNEI. The CDR3 has 12 residues.

The chain employs TRBV5-1 and TRBJ2-7, with TRBD2 matching over 8 bases. The ends lost 2 bases at V and 2 bases at J; junction bases unmatched: 12. The CDR3 is 17 amino acids. The germline V gene encodes CDR1 SGHRS and CDR2 YFSETQ. The CDR3: CASSLGIAGGPPYEQYF. In DNA form, the CDR3 reads TGCGCCAGCAGCTTAGGCATCGCGGGAGGCCCCCCCTACGAGCAGTACTTC.

This clone has just a few counts. The CDR3 reads CASTRASGSGYEQYF. The CDR3, as DNA: TGTGCCAGCACCCGAGCTAGCGGGAGTGGGTACGAGCAGTACTTC. The chain has TRBV6-5 and TRBJ2-7; 10 nucleotides line up with TRBD2. This CDR3 region has 15 residues. Trimming at V came to 7 bases and at J to 4 bases, leaving 10 bases not matched to a gene. In germline, CDR1 is MNHEY, CDR2 SVGAGI.

The rearrangement joins TRBV4-1 to TRBJ2-5, with a weak D call TRBD2 (5 bases). Deletions cut 4 bases from V and 5 bases from J, with 11 bases between. This CDR3 region has 13 residues. Germline V lookup: CDR1 MGHRA, CDR2 YSYEKL. The CDR3 loop reads CASSPLGGETQYF. As DNA, the CDR3 is TGCGCCAGCAGCCCCCTGGGCGGGGAGACCCAGTACTTC.

J is TRBJ2-3 and V is TRBV19; a possible D gene is TRBD2 (5 bases). This CDR3 comprises 14 residues. The germline V and J ends were trimmed by 6 bases and 4 bases, with 14 bases remaining between them. Germline V gene lookup returns CDR1 LNHDA and CDR2 SQIVND (reference sequence). CDR3 sequence: CASSQDWLADTQYF. The CDR3 DNA reads TGTGCCAGTAGCCAGGACTGGCTAGCAGATACGCAGTATTTT.